Below, 26 T cell receptor beta chains from the same sample are listed, as sequenced in a study of T cell responses to AZD1222 COVID-19 vaccine. The protocol was immunoSEQ multiplex PCR, while the TCRdb copy is restricted to in-frame clones and leaves out a portion. The table lists around 130,000 clones, around 90% of them singletons. The sample here was peripheral blood, taken 28 days after the second AZD1222 dose. Receptors originate from an adult who received the AZD1222 COVID-19 vaccine.

The chain has TRBV9 and TRBJ1-1; tentatively, D is TRBD1 (6 bases). Germline V CDR1 and CDR2: SGDLS, YYNGEE. V shed 6 bases and J shed 5 bases, with 17 bases lying between them. The CDR3 consists of 14 residues. Here the CDR3 DNA reads TGTGCCAGCACGAGAACAGGGAGTGGAACTGAAGCTTTCTTT. Translation: CASTRTGSGTEAFF.

Only one count was recorded for this clone. In DNA, the CDR3 is TGTGCCAGCAGCCAAGAGACAGGCTACAATGAGCAGTTCTTC. Translating gives CASSQETGYNEQFF. This chain connects TRBV3-1 (or the pseudogene TRBV3-2) to TRBJ2-1; D is possibly TRBD1 (6 bases). CDR1 is LGHDT and CDR2 is YNNKEL in the germline V gene (reference sequence). Trimming left V 0 bases short and J 3 bases short, with 6 bases between. The CDR3 loop spans 14 amino acids.

The rearrangement uses TRBV18 and TRBJ2-5, with D unclear. Trimming removed 2 bases from V and 5 bases from J, with 12 bases in between. Germline V gene data show CDR1 as KGHSH and CDR2 as LQKENI. The CDR3 is 14 amino acids. CDR3 sequence (DNA): TGTGCCAGCTCACCAGTCCTGGGTCGGGAGACCCAGTACTTC. Translating gives CASSPVLGRETQYF.

The J gene is TRBJ2-2, the V gene TRBV7-9, with TRBD1 as a possible D gene (5 bases). The CDR3 loop spans 16 amino acids. Trimming removed 5 bases from V and 6 bases from J, with 19 bases in between. The V gene's germline CDR1 is SEHNR and CDR2 FQNEAQ (reference sequence). The CDR3 bases are TGTGCCAGCAGCCCAGGGCAGGTCCGAAGCCCCGGGGAGCTGTTTTTT. It is translated as CASSPGQVRSPGELFF.

This chain links TRBV28 with TRBJ1-4; no reliable D call. Trimming pared 5 bases from V and 4 bases from J, leaving 11 bases between. Looked up from germline, CDR1 is MDHEN and CDR2 is SYDVKM. This CDR3 region has 14 residues. Here the CDR3 reads CASSPESLNEKLFF. The CDR3 DNA sequence: TGTGCCAGCAGTCCCGAGAGTCTTAATGAAAAACTGTTTTTT.

The rearrangement joins TRBV20-1 to TRBJ1-2; tentatively, D is TRBD1 (5 bases). Germline CDR1 and CDR2: DFQATT and SNEGSKA (reference sequence). The CDR3 consists of 11 residues. V was shortened by 5 bases and J by 7 bases, with 11 bases between the two germline ends. The CDR3 region has the DNA TGCAGTGCTGGAAGGGACTCTGGCTACACCTTC. It yields the protein CSAGRDSGYTF.

The chain employs TRBV5-1 and TRBJ2-3; D not certain. Germline CDR1 and CDR2: SGHRS and YFSETQ. There are 12 residues in the CDR3. Between the trimmed V and J ends, which lost 2 bases and 3 bases, there was a span of 4 bases. This CDR3 reads CASSFLTDTQYF. The CDR3, as DNA: TGCGCCAGCAGCTTTTTGACAGATACGCAGTATTTT. The full variable domain, completed using reference TRBV5-1 and TRBJ2-3, is KAGVTQTPRYLIKTRGQQVTLSCSPISGHRSVSWYQQTPGQGLQFLFEYFSETQRNKGNFPGRFSGRQFSNSRSEMNVSTLELGDSALYLCASSFLTDTQYFGPGTRLTVL.

The V gene is TRBV20-1, the J gene TRBJ2-7, with 7 positions matching TRBD2. This CDR3 contains 14 residues. Germline V gene data show CDR1 as DFQATT and CDR2 as SNEGSKA (reference sequence). Unmatched junction bases numbered 5, after V lost 3 bases and J lost 0 bases. As DNA, the CDR3 is TGCAGTGCTAGTAGCGGGCTCCCCTCCTACGAGCAGTACTTC. This translates into CSASSGLPSYEQYF.

The chain combines TRBV29-1 with TRBJ2-1; 9 nucleotides line up with TRBD2. Germline V gene sequence: CDR1 SQVTM, CDR2 ANQGSEA. With 5 bases clipped from V and 2 bases from J, the junction kept 7 bases outside the gene matches. This CDR3 is 15 amino acids long. CDR3 bases: TGCAGCGTTCCTTTGACTAGCGGAACCTACAATGAGCAGTTCTTC. As protein: CSVPLTSGTYNEQFF.

This clone was observed a few times. V usage is TRBV6-4 and J usage is TRBJ2-3; TRBD2 agrees at 11 bases. The germline gives CDR1 MRHNA, CDR2 SNTAGT. This CDR3 has 19 amino acids. CDR3 coding DNA: TGTTTTGGCGGGAAGAAAACTAGCGGGGGCAGTCGAGGGACAGATACGCAGTATTTT. Protein product: CFGGKKTSGGSRGTDTQYF.

For the CDR3, the DNA is TGTGCCACCAGCAGAGGATCTCAGGGGGCCAGGCTGGGCTATGGCTACACCTTC. Translating gives CATSRGSQGARLGYGYTF. The chain combines TRBV15 with TRBJ1-2; 8 nucleotides agree with TRBD1. From germline, CDR1 is LNHNV and CDR2 YYDKDF (reference sequence). J was trimmed by 4 bases and V by 1 base; bases with no gene match: 14. This CDR3 is 18 amino acids long.

The gene calls are TRBV27 and TRBJ2-5, with no clear D. The CDR3 spans 15 residues. Trimming left V 2 bases short and J 2 bases short, with 12 bases between. The V gene's germline CDR1 is MNHEY and CDR2 SMNVEV (reference sequence). CDR3 amino acids: CASSLGRSVQETQYF. As DNA, the CDR3 is TGTGCCAGCAGTTTAGGCCGCTCAGTTCAAGAGACCCAGTACTTC.

The J gene is TRBJ2-3, the V gene TRBV9; 7 bases are a match to TRBD2. The length of the CDR3 is 18 residues. V lost 4 bases, J lost 5 bases, and 19 bases stayed unmatched. From germline, CDR1 is SGDLS and CDR2 YYNGEE. In DNA, the CDR3 is TGTGCCAGCAGCCCCCGCCCGGGCGGGGGTACAGCTAAAGATACGCAGTATTTT. It codes for CASSPRPGGGTAKDTQYF.

The chain's CDR3 is CASRVDGPGELFF. The CDR3, as DNA: TGTGCCAGCAGGGTCGACGGACCCGGGGAGCTGTTTTTT. The rearrangement links TRBV2 to TRBJ2-2; D unresolved. Between the trimmed V and J ends, which lost 6 bases and 6 bases, there was a span of 11 bases. The CDR3 length is 13 residues. Germline CDR1 and CDR2: SNHLY and FYNNEI. Complete variable domain (other parts from reference TRBV2 and TRBJ2-2): EPEVTQTPSHQVTQMGQEVILRCVPISNHLYFYWYRQILGQKVEFLVSFYNNEISEKSEIFDDQFSVERPDGSNFTLKIRSTKLEDSAMYFCASRVDGPGELFFGEGSRLTVL.

The rearrangement joins TRBV11-2 to TRBJ1-1; 7 bases are a match to TRBD1. In germline, CDR1 is SGHAT, CDR2 FQNNGV. Trimming at V came to 3 bases and at J to 5 bases, leaving 6 bases not matched to a gene. The CDR3 extends over 14 amino acids. The CDR3 reads CASSLGRGITEAFF. The CDR3 DNA reads as TGTGCCAGCAGCTTGGGCAGGGGGATTACTGAAGCTTTCTTT.

This chain joins TRBV7-6 and TRBJ2-6; D gene ambiguous. The CDR3 runs to 18 residues. Trimming cost V 4 bases and J 0 bases, with 16 bases left between them. CDR1 is SGHVS, CDR2 FNYEAQ, per germline. The CDR3 spells CASSYSLLASSGANVLTF. CDR3 nucleotides: TGTGCCAGCAGCTACTCTCTTCTGGCTAGCTCTGGGGCCAACGTCCTGACTTTC.

The chain recombines TRBV7-2 with TRBJ2-1; a possible D gene is TRBD1 (6 bases). The CDR3 has 16 residues. Per the germline V gene, CDR1 is SGHTA and CDR2 is FQGNSA. V was trimmed by 7 bases and J by 3 bases, leaving 19 bases between them. The CDR3 region has the DNA TGTGCCAGCAACTCGGGTAGGCAGGGGCTCTACAATGAGCAGTTCTTC. As protein: CASNSGRQGLYNEQFF.

The chain carries TRBV4-2 and TRBJ2-1, with D perhaps being TRBD1 or TRBD2 (5 bases each). In germline, CDR1 is LGHNA, CDR2 YNFKEQ. This CDR3 has 15 amino acids. V lost 0 bases and J 10 bases, leaving 16 bases between the germline ends. The CDR3 nucleotides read TGTGCCAGCAGCCAAGATCAAGGGCAGGGAGACGAGCAGTTCTTC. Amino acids: CASSQDQGQGDEQFF.

This clone was counted a single time. This chain uses TRBV13 with TRBJ1-1, with D possibly being TRBD1 (6 bases). Germline CDR1 is PRHDT and CDR2 is FYEKMQ (reference sequence). The CDR3 consists of 13 residues. The germline V and J ends were trimmed by 0 bases and 6 bases, with 8 bases remaining between them. The CDR3 nucleotides read TGTGCCAGCAGCTTAGGGTCAGGGGCTGAAGCTTTCTTT. This gives the protein CASSLGSGAEAFF.

The CDR3: CASSSGMGSGLRGYTF. The DNA of the CDR3 is TGCGCCAGCAGCTCCGGTATGGGGTCCGGCCTCCGTGGCTACACCTTC. The rearrangement joins TRBV5-1 to TRBJ1-2, with no clear D. Germline V gene data show CDR1 as SGHRS and CDR2 as YFSETQ. This CDR3 spans 16 amino acids. Trimming left V 3 bases short and J 7 bases short, with 22 bases between.

The chain recombines TRBV21-1 with TRBJ2-3; the table assigns TRBD2, which was not confirmed against the DNA. TRBV21-1 is assigned pseudogene status. This CDR3 has 19 residues. The CDR3 reads CASSKEVGGAGTGTDTQYF. CDR3 DNA sequence: TGTGCCAGCAGCAAAGAGGTGGGGGGGGCAGGTACGGGCACAGATACGCAGTATTTT.

This chain uses TRBV7-9 with TRBJ2-7; TRBD2 might be the D (7 bases). This CDR3 comprises 14 residues. V lost 2 bases and J 4 bases, leaving 12 bases between the germline ends. From germline, CDR1 is SEHNR and CDR2 FQNEAQ (reference sequence). CDR3 sequence reads: CASSLLEGGYEQYF. CDR3 in DNA: TGTGCCAGCAGCTTACTCGAGGGGGGGTACGAGCAGTACTTC.

Turning to this clone: One end of the junction varies from germline; a read error may be responsible. The chain links TRBV28 to TRBJ1-2; a weak D match, TRBD1 (5 bases). Germline V gives CDR1 MDHEN, CDR2 SYDVKM. The CDR3 extends over 11 amino acids. In DNA, the CDR3 is TGTGCCAGCAGCTCATTTCGCAGGGAAGATTTC. Amino acid sequence: CASSSFRREDF.

The CDR3 spells CASSPGTGGTEAFF. The CDR3 region has the DNA TGCGCCAGCAGCCCGGGGACAGGGGGGACTGAAGCTTTCTTT. The chain employs TRBV5-1 and TRBJ1-1, with TRBD1 matching over 11 bases. The J segment lost 5 bases and the V segment lost 4 bases, leaving 4 bases of the junction unmatched. The germline gives CDR1 SGHRS, CDR2 YFSETQ. CDR3 length equals 14 residues.

The rearrangement links TRBV23-1 to TRBJ2-6; D may correspond to TRBD1 or TRBD2 (6 bases each). TRBV23-1 falls under the ORF class, with uncertain function. The CDR3 loop spans 15 amino acids. Trimming took off 7 bases at V and 3 bases at J, with 13 bases between the two ends. The CDR3 spells CASIQGLCGANVLTF. CDR3 nucleotide sequence: TGCGCCAGCATACAGGGACTGTGTGGGGCCAACGTCCTGACTTTC.

The rearrangement uses TRBV19 and TRBJ1-6; TRBD1 might be the D (5 bases). Deletions cut 3 bases from V and 10 bases from J, with 7 bases between. CDR3 length equals 12 residues. Germline V gene lookup returns CDR1 LNHDA and CDR2 SQIVND (reference sequence). The CDR3 spells CASSMQGSPLHF. In nucleotides, the CDR3 is TGTGCCAGTAGTATGCAGGGCTCACCCCTCCACTTT.